This passage covers 13 T cell receptor beta chains from one sample sequenced in a study of T cell clonality in common variable immunodeficiency. The assay was immunoSEQ multiplex PCR, and TCRdb's table has in-frame clones only and misses some. Singletons are absent from the sample, which has some 54,000 clones. The sample was peripheral blood mononuclear cells. The receptors come from a person between 18 and 70 years old in good health.

Many counts were recorded for this clone. The read halts 3 residues ahead of the CDR3 end, with the missing end drawn from the germline J gene. The chain recombines TRBV4-2 with TRBJ1-2; 9 bases align to TRBD1. The V segment lost 4 bases and the J segment 7 bases; nucleotides outside the gene matches: 16. The CDR3 contains 17 residues. Germline lookup yields CDR1 LGHNA and CDR2 YNFKEQ. The CDR3 loop is CASSPTRGQGRERGYTF. CDR3 DNA, as far as it was read: TGTGCCAGCAGCCCCACCCGGGGACAGGGTCGGGAACGTGGC.

This clone was counted at least ten times. The CDR3 is cut off 3 residues early in the read; its end comes from the germline J gene. V and J are TRBV7-6 and TRBJ2-5, with D hard to call. The CDR3 totals 14 residues. Per the germline V gene, CDR1 is SGHVS and CDR2 is FNYEAQ. The V end lost 1 base, the J end lost 5 bases, and 11 bases lay between the germline ends. CDR3 DNA (partial): TGTGCCAGCAGCTTAGACCGGTATTCGGAGACC. This encodes CASSLDRYSET. The whole CDR3 sequence reads CASSLDRYSETQYF.

This clone was picked up many times. The read finishes 3 residues shy of the CDR3 end, and the germline J gene is used to complete it. The gene calls are TRBV20-1 and TRBJ1-2; a possible D gene is TRBD1 (5 bases). CDR3 length equals 12 residues. V was trimmed by 2 bases and J by 6 bases, leaving 10 bases between them. CDR1 is DFQATT and CDR2 is SNEGSKA in the germline V gene (reference sequence). Here the CDR3 reads CSARQGMDGYTF. The CDR3 DNA, read in part, is TGCAGTGCTAGACAGGGCATGGATGGC.

This clone was observed many times. The CDR3 end falls 3 residues outside the read, so it is completed with the germline J gene. This sequence joins TRBV19 and TRBJ2-1; 11 bases agree with TRBD2. The CDR3 loop spans 16 amino acids. CDR1 and CDR2 from the germline V gene are LNHDA and SQIVND (reference sequence). J lost 4 bases, V lost 5 bases, and 7 bases had no gene match. The CDR3 sequence: CASSELAGARYNEQFF. CDR3 DNA (partial): TGTGCCAGTAGTGAACTAGCGGGGGCCCGATACAATGAG.

This clone was detected ten times or more. The read terminates 3 residues before the CDR3 end, so the remaining end is supplied by the germline J gene. This sequence joins TRBV19 and TRBJ2-3; 8 nucleotides match TRBD1. There are 12 residues in the CDR3. CDR1 and CDR2 from the germline V gene are LNHDA and SQIVND (reference sequence). CDR3 amino acids: CASIGQGESQYF. The sequenced part of the CDR3 DNA is TGTGCCAGTATTGGACAGGGTGAATCG. Supplemented by reference TRBV19 and TRBJ2-3, the full variable domain reads DGGITQSPKYLFRKEGQNVTLSCEQNLNHDAMYWYRQDPGQGLRLIYYSQIVNDFQKGDIAEGYSVSREKKESFPLTVTSAQKNPTAFYLCASIGQGESQYFGPGTRLTVL.

This clone was recorded many times. The sequenced fragment ends 3 residues before the CDR3 boundary, so the rest is inferred from the germline J gene. The rearrangement joins TRBV20-1 to TRBJ2-3; 9 bases match TRBD2. The germline gives CDR1 DFQATT, CDR2 SNEGSKA (reference sequence). J lost 2 bases, V lost 6 bases, and 15 bases had no gene match. This CDR3 is 17 amino acids long. This CDR3 reads CSAPAASGTRTTDTQYF. The covered CDR3 bases are TGCAGTGCCCCTGCGGCTAGCGGGACCCGCACCACAGATACG.

This clone was detected ten times or more. The read falls 3 residues short of the CDR3 end, and the missing part is taken from the germline J gene. V is TRBV18 and J is TRBJ2-5; D may match TRBD1 or TRBD2 (5 bases each). The CDR3 is made up of 15 amino acids. Germline loops: CDR1 KGHSH, CDR2 LQKENI. Deletions cut 5 bases from V and 5 bases from J, with 18 bases between. CDR3 amino acids: CASSLRDLGEETQYF. CDR3 DNA (partial): TGTGCCAGCTCATTGAGGGATTTAGGGGAGGAGACC. Supplemented by reference TRBV18 and TRBJ2-5, the full variable domain reads NAGVMQNPRHLVRRRGQEARLRCSPMKGHSHVYWYRQLPEEGLKFMVYLQKENIIDESGMPKERFSAEFPKEGPSILRIQQVVRGDSAAYFCASSLRDLGEETQYFGPGTRLLVL.

This clone was seen more than once but under ten times. A much larger clone sits a single nucleotide away, making a read error possible. The read finishes 3 residues shy of the CDR3 end, and the germline J gene is used to complete it. The V call is TRBV6-4, the J call TRBJ2-3; D uncertain. CDR1 and CDR2 from the germline V gene are MRHNA and SNTAGT. The CDR3 is made up of 17 amino acids. CDR3 DNA, as far as it was read: TGTGCCGGCAGTGACTCCACAGAGTTCACTAGCACAGATACG. Protein product: CAGSDSTEFTSTDT. The entire CDR3 protein is CAGSDSTEFTSTDTQYF.

This clone was detected only a few times. The read gets to within 3 residues of the CDR3 end, and the germline J gene fills in the rest. The chain recombines TRBV20-1 with TRBJ2-5; 14 bases agree with TRBD2. The CDR3 sequence is 18 residues long. Germline V lookup: CDR1 DFQATT, CDR2 SNEGSKA (reference sequence). V trimming: 3 bases; J trimming: 3 bases; junction bases outside the gene matches: 12. The sequenced CDR3 bases are TGCAGTGCTAGTGGACTAGCGGGGGGCCCTACACCTGAAGAGACC. Protein sequence: CSASGLAGGPTPEET. The full CDR3 is CSASGLAGGPTPEETQYF.

In this sample, this clone turned up many times. The read ends 3 residues shy of where the CDR3 ends; the end is completed using the germline J gene. The J gene is TRBJ2-5, the V gene TRBV5-1, with 8 bases identical to TRBD1. This CDR3 is 15 amino acids long. Germline V gives CDR1 SGHRS, CDR2 YFSETQ. V gave up 4 bases and J gave up 0 bases; unmatched junction bases: 5. The CDR3 region is CASSTGTGDQETQYF. Incomplete CDR3 DNA: TGCGCCAGCAGCACTGGGACAGGAGACCAAGAGACC.

The sample holds many counts of this clone. Read coverage stops 3 residues before the CDR3 terminus; the germline J gene supplies the remainder. The chain joins TRBV4-1 to TRBJ2-5, with D hard to call. This CDR3 is built from 13 residues. Looked up from germline, CDR1 is MGHRA and CDR2 is YSYEKL. Trimming left V 1 base short and J 5 bases short, with 8 bases between. The CDR3 spells CASSQVARETQYF. Partial CDR3 DNA: TGCGCCAGCAGCCAAGTAGCAAGGGAGACC.

This clone turned up a few times. This CDR3 is CASSDRGPGNSPLHF. CDR3 DNA (partial): TGTGCCAGCAGTGACAGGGGGCCAGGTAATTCACCC. The chain has TRBV6-1 and TRBJ1-6; 8 nucleotides match TRBD1. The read ends 3 residues early relative to the CDR3; the germline J gene fills the gap. The CDR3 length is 15 residues. V shed 3 bases and J 6 bases; nucleotides not matched to a gene: 4. The germline gives CDR1 MNHNS, CDR2 SASEGT.

This clone was observed a handful of times. The DNA ends 3 residues before the CDR3 does, and the rest of the CDR3 is filled in from the germline J gene. V usage is TRBV2 and J usage is TRBJ1-4, with no clear D. Germline V gene lookup returns CDR1 SNHLY and CDR2 FYNNEI. This CDR3 has 13 residues. The germline V and J ends were trimmed by 7 bases and 8 bases, with 14 bases remaining between them. The CDR3 DNA, read in part, is TGTGCCAGCAAAGGCCCAACGGGGGAAAAA. The encoded protein is CASKGPTGEK. The CDR3 reads in full as CASKGPTGEKLFF. Full variable domain (outside the CDR3, taken from reference TRBV2 and TRBJ1-4): EPEVTQTPSHQVTQMGQEVILRCVPISNHLYFYWYRQILGQKVEFLVSFYNNEISEKSEIFDDQFSVERPDGSNFTLKIRSTKLEDSAMYFCASKGPTGEKLFFGSGTQLSVL.